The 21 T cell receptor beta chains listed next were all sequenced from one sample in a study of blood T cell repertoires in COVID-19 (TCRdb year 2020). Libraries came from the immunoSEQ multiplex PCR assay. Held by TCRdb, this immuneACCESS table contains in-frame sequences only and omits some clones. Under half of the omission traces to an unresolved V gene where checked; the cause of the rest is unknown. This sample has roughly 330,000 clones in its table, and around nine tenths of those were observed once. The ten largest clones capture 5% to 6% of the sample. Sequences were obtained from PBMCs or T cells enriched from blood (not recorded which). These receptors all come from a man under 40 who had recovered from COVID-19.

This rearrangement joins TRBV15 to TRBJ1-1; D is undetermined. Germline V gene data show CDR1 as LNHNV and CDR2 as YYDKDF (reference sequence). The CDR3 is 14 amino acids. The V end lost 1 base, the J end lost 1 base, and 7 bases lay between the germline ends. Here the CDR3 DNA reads TGTGCCACCAGCAGAGGAGGTGAGAACACTGAAGCTTTCTTT. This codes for CATSRGGENTEAFF.

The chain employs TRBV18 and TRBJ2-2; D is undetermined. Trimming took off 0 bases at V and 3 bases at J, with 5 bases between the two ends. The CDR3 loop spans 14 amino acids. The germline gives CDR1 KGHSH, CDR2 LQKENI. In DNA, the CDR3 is TGTGCCAGCTCACCACCTAGCCACACCGGGGAGCTGTTTTTT. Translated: CASSPPSHTGELFF.

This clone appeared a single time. CDR3 DNA sequence: TGTGCCAGCAGCTTCTACCAGCGGGAGGACTATGGCTACACCTTC. This codes for CASSFYQREDYGYTF. The chain joins TRBV5-6 to TRBJ1-2; no firm D call. Trimming left V 2 bases short and J 3 bases short, with 14 bases between. This CDR3 contains 15 residues. The germline gives CDR1 SGHDT, CDR2 YYEEEE.

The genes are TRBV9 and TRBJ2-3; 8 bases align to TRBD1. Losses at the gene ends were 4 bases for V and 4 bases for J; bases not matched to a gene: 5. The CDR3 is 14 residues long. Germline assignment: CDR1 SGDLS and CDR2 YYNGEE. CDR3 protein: CASSPTGGSDTQYF. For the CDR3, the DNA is TGTGCCAGCAGCCCCACAGGGGGTTCAGATACGCAGTATTTT.

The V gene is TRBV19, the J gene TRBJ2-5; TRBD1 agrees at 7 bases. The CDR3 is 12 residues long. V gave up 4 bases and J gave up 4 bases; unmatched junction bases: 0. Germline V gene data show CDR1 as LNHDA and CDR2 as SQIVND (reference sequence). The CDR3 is CASSRQGETQYF. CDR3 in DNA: TGTGCCAGTAGTAGACAGGGAGAGACCCAGTACTTC. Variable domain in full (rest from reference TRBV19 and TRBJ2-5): DGGITQSPKYLFRKEGQNVTLSCEQNLNHDAMYWYRQDPGQGLRLIYYSQIVNDFQKGDIAEGYSVSREKKESFPLTVTSAQKNPTAFYLCASSRQGETQYFGPGTRLLVL.

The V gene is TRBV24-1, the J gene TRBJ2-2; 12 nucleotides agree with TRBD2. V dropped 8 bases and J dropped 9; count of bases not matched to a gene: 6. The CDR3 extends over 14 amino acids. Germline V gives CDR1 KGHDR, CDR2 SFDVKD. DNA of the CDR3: TGTGCCACCATGGCTAGCGGGGGGGCCCGGGAGCTGTTTTTT. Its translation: CATMASGGARELFF.

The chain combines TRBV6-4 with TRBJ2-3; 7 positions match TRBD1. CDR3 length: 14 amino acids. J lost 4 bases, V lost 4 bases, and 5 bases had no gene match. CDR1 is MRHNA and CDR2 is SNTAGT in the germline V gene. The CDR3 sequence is CASSVRQGADTQYF. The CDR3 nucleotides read TGTGCCAGCAGTGTAAGACAGGGCGCAGATACGCAGTATTTT.

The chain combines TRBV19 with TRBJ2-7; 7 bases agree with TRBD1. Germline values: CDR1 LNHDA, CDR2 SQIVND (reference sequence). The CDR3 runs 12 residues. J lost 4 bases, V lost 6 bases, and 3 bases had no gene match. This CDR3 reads CASRGQKYEQYF. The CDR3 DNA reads TGTGCCAGTAGGGGACAGAAGTACGAGCAGTACTTC.

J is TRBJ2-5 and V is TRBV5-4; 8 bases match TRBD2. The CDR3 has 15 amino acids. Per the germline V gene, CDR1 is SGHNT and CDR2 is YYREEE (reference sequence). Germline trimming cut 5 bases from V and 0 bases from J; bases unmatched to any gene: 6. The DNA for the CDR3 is TGTGCCAGCAGTCGGGGGGGGACGAACCAAGAGACCCAGTACTTC. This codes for CASSRGGTNQETQYF.

The CDR3 region has the DNA TGTGCCAGCAGTGAAGGAGGGCCGCAGTACTTC. Residues: CASSEGGPQYF. The chain joins TRBV2 to TRBJ2-7; TRBD2 is a possible D gene (5 bases). Per germline, CDR1 SNHLY and CDR2 FYNNEI. V dropped 1 base and J dropped 9 bases, with 7 bases sitting between them. The CDR3 runs to 11 residues. The full variable domain, its missing parts supplied by reference TRBV2 and TRBJ2-7, is EPEVTQTPSHQVTQMGQEVILRCVPISNHLYFYWYRQILGQKVEFLVSFYNNEISEKSEIFDDQFSVERPDGSNFTLKIRSTKLEDSAMYFCASSEGGPQYFGPGTRLTVT.

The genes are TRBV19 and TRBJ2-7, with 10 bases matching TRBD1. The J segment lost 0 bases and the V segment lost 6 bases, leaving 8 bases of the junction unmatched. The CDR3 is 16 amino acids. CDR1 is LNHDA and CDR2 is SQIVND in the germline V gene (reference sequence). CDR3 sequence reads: CASSLMGQGTSYEQYF. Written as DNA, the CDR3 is TGTGCCAGTAGCCTCATGGGACAGGGGACCTCCTACGAGCAGTACTTC.

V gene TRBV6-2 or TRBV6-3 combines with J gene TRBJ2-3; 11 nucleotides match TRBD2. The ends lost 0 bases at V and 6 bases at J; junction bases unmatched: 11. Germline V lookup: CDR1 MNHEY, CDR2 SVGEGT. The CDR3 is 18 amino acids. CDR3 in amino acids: CASSYSKVLAGAGDTQYF. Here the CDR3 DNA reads TGTGCCAGCAGTTACTCGAAAGTACTAGCGGGGGCCGGGGATACGCAGTATTTT.

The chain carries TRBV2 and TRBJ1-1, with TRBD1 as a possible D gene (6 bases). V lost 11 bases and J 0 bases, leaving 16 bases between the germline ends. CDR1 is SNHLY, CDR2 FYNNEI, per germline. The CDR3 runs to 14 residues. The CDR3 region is CADRGRDMNTEAFF. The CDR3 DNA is TGTGCCGATAGGGGACGGGACATGAACACTGAAGCTTTCTTT.

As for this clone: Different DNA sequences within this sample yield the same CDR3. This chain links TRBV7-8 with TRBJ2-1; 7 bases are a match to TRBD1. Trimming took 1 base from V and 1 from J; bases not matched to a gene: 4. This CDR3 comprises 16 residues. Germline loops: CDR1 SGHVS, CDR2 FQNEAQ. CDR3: CASSLVAGGSYNEQFF. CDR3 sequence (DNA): TGTGCCAGCAGCTTAGTCGCAGGGGGATCCTACAATGAGCAGTTCTTC.

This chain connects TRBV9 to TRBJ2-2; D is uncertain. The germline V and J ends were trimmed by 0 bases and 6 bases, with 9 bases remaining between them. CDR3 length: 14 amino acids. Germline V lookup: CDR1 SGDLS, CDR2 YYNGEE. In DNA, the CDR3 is TGTGCCAGCAGCGTAGACACATACCCCGGGGAGCTGTTTTTT. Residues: CASSVDTYPGELFF.

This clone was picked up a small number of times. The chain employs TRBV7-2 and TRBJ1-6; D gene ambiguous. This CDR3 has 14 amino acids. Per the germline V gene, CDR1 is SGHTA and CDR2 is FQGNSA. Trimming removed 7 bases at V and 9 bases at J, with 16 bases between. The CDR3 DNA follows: TGTGCCAGCAACTTCTGGGCAGACGGTTCACCCCTCCACTTT. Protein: CASNFWADGSPLHF.

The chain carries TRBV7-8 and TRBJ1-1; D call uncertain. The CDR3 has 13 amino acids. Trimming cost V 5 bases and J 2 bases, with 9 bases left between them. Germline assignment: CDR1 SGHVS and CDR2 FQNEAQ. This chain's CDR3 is CASSILINTEAFF. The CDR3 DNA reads TGTGCCAGCAGCATCCTTATTAACACTGAAGCTTTCTTT. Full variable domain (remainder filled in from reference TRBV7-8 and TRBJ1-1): GAGVSQSPRYKVAKRGQDVALRCDPISGHVSLFWYQQALGQGPEFLTYFQNEAQLDKSGLPSDRFFAERPEGSVSTLKIQRTQQEDSAVYLCASSILINTEAFFGQGTRLTVV.

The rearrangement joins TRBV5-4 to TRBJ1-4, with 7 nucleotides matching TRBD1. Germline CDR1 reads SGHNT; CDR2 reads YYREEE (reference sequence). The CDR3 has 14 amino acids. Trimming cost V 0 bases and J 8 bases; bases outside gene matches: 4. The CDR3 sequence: CASSLAGGAEKLFF. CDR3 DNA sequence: TGTGCCAGCAGCTTGGCAGGGGGAGCAGAAAAACTGTTTTTT.

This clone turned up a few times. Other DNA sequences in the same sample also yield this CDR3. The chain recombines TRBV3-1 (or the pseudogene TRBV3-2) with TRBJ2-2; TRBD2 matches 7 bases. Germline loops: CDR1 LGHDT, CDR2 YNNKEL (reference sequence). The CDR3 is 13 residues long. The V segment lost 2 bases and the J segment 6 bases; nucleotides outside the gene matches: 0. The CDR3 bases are TGTGCCAGCAGCCAACGGGGGGCCGGGGAGCTGTTTTTT. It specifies CASSQRGAGELFF.

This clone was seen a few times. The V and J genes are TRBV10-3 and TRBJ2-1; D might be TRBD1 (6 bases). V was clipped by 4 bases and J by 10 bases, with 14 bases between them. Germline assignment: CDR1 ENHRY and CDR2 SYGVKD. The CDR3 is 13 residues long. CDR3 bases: TGTGCCATCAGTGGGGGCAGGGGCAACGAGCAGTTCTTC. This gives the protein CAISGGRGNEQFF.

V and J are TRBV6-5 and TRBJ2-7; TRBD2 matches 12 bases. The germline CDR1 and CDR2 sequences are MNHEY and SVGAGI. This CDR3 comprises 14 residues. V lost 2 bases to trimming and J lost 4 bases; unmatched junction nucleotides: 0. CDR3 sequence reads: CASSYGLAGYEQYF. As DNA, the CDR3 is TGTGCCAGCAGTTACGGACTAGCGGGGTACGAGCAGTACTTC.